The 25 T cell receptor beta chains presented below share a single source sample, sequenced in a study of synovial regulatory T cells in juvenile arthritis. TCRdb's table, derived via immunoSEQ multiplex PCR, lists solely in-frame clones and lacks some. The sample totals 1,500 to 2,000 clones. Synovial fluid was collected with matched peripheral blood from each patient with active arthritis. Specimen: Treg cells from the synovium. The receptor source for this set is a donor aged 2 to 35 with juvenile idiopathic arthritis.

This clone ranks as medium-sized in terms of frequency. The J gene is TRBJ2-7, the V gene TRBV5-1; as DNA is missing, the TRBD2 call by TCRdb cannot be tested. This CDR3 has 16 amino acids. No nucleotide data were recorded. Germline lookup yields CDR1 SGHRS and CDR2 YFSETQ. CDR3 protein: CASSLVGLAGDYEQYF.

This clone registers large (0.1 to 1%) by frequency. The rearrangement links TRBV27 to TRBJ2-6; TCRdb names TRBD1, which stays unverified in the absence of DNA. The CDR3 is 19 amino acids. DNA is not on record. Germline CDR1 reads MNHEY; CDR2 reads SMNVEV (reference sequence). The CDR3 region is CASSLIRDSFSSGANVLTF.

By frequency, this clone registers medium-sized. The rearrangement uses TRBV2 and TRBJ2-7. The CDR3 has 13 amino acids. No DNA is recorded. Germline-derived CDR1 and CDR2 are SNHLY and FYNNEI. The CDR3 spells CASSDEWRDEQYF.

This clone is classed as medium-sized by frequency. The gene calls are TRBV7-9 and TRBJ2-3; without DNA, the TCRdb call of TRBD1 cannot be checked. Germline V gives CDR1 SEHNR, CDR2 FQNEAQ (reference sequence). The CDR3 loop spans 15 amino acids. Only the protein is available. CDR3 region: CASSPQQGAGDTQYF. Complete variable domain (other parts from reference TRBV7-9 and TRBJ2-3): DTGVSQNPRHKITKRGQNVTFRCDPISEHNRLYWYRQTLGQGPEFLTYFQNEAQLEKSRLLSDRFSAERPKGSFSTLEIQRTEQGDSAMYLCASSPQQGAGDTQYFGPGTRLTVL.

CDR3 region: CSAAGGELFF. The V gene is TRBV20-1, the J gene TRBJ2-2; TCRdb calls TRBD2, which cannot be checked without DNA. The CDR3 contains 10 residues. The coding DNA is unavailable. Looked up from germline, CDR1 is DFQATT and CDR2 is SNEGSKA (reference sequence).

Judged by frequency, this clone is medium-sized. The genes are TRBV7-9 and TRBJ1-3. CDR1 is SEHNR, CDR2 FQNEAQ, per germline (reference sequence). There are 13 residues in the CDR3. This entry has no DNA. The CDR3 region is CASSFPPGNTIYF.

According to its frequency, this clone is medium-sized. The V and J genes are TRBV7-9 and TRBJ2-7; TCRdb designates TRBD2, a call that cannot be tested without DNA. CDR1 and CDR2 (germline): SEHNR, FQNEAQ (reference sequence). CDR3 length: 13 amino acids. No DNA was logged. CDR3 residues: CASSLGGRYEQYF.

The chain uses TRBV30 and TRBJ1-2; absent DNA, TCRdb's TRBD1 call cannot be checked. From germline, CDR1 is GTSNPN and CDR2 SVGIG (reference sequence). The CDR3 contains 14 residues. The protein alone is recorded here. This CDR3 reads CAWSRFRTDYGYTF.

Measured by frequency, this clone is medium-sized. The V and J genes are TRBV6-1 and TRBJ1-2; the D call of TRBD1 rests on TCRdb alone, since no DNA is present to check it. Germline V gene data show CDR1 as MNHNS and CDR2 as SASEGT. This CDR3 is built from 12 residues. The protein alone is recorded here. Here the CDR3 reads CASTTRGNGYTF.

This clone is large by frequency. V gene TRBV18 combines with J gene TRBJ2-4; TCRdb selects TRBD1, and the lack of DNA leaves this call unchecked. Germline CDR1 reads KGHSH; CDR2 reads LQKENI. The CDR3 totals 17 residues. The DNA is not on file. The CDR3 loop reads CASSPNRGLGAKNIQYF.

The chain carries TRBV9 and TRBJ2-1; TCRdb's D call, TRBD2, is unchecked because there is no DNA. CDR1 and CDR2 (germline): SGDLS, YYNGEE. The CDR3 spans 15 residues. The entry carries no DNA sequence. The CDR3 reads CASGWSESSYNEQFF. The variable domain in full, with the rest retrieved from reference TRBV9 and TRBJ2-1, is DSGVTQTPKHLITATGQRVTLRCSPRSGDLSVYWYQQSLDQGLQFLIQYYNGEERAKGNILERFSAQQFPDLHSELNLSSLELGDSALYFCASGWSESSYNEQFFGPGTRLTVL.

According to its frequency, this clone is medium-sized. V is TRBV6-5 and J is TRBJ1-1; absent DNA, TCRdb's TRBD1 call cannot be checked. CDR3 length: 14 amino acids. The record lacks a DNA sequence. The germline V gene encodes CDR1 MNHEY and CDR2 SVGAGI. CDR3 protein: CASSSGTVNTEAFF.

This clone is called hyperexpanded based on its frequency. The chain couples TRBV10-3 to TRBJ1-5. This CDR3 has 12 amino acids. No DNA has been recorded. Germline CDR1 reads ENHRY; CDR2 reads SYGVKD. The chain's CDR3 is CAISDSNQPQHF.

According to its frequency, this clone is medium-sized. The chain couples TRBV27 to TRBJ2-5; TCRdb's D call, TRBD1, is unchecked because there is no DNA. The CDR3 runs 16 residues. No nucleotide data were recorded. The germline CDR1 and CDR2 sequences are MNHEY and SMNVEV (reference sequence). This CDR3 is CASSLSWQVVGETQYF.

Frequency places this clone as medium-sized (0.01 to 0.1%). V usage is TRBV11-3 and J usage is TRBJ2-7. Germline values: CDR1 SGHNT, CDR2 YENEEA. The CDR3 runs 12 residues. Nucleotide data are not available. Here the CDR3 reads CASSKNSDEQYF.

This clone is labeled medium-sized based on frequency. This sequence joins TRBV28 and TRBJ2-7; TCRdb names TRBD1, which stays unverified in the absence of DNA. The CDR3 contains 12 residues. No nucleotide data were recorded. CDR1 MDHEN and CDR2 SYDVKM come from the germline V gene. The CDR3 reads CATTGTTYEQYF.

Frequency places this clone as medium-sized (0.01 to 0.1%). The gene calls are TRBV5-4 and TRBJ2-2; no DNA is available, so the TRBD1 call from TCRdb remains unchecked. The CDR3 consists of 16 residues. Only the protein sequence is given. Germline values: CDR1 SGHNT, CDR2 YYREEE (reference sequence). The CDR3 loop is CASTIKDRIFTGELFF.

This clone is deemed medium-sized by its frequency. The chain uses TRBV7-9 and TRBJ2-2; TCRdb's D call of TRBD2 is untestable without DNA. Germline V gene sequence: CDR1 SEHNR, CDR2 FQNEAQ (reference sequence). This CDR3 has 14 residues. Nucleotide data are not available. CDR3: CASSLTGLTGELFF.

This clone is classed as medium-sized by frequency. V usage is TRBV19 and J usage is TRBJ1-1; TCRdb's D call, TRBD1, is unchecked because there is no DNA. This CDR3 comprises 13 residues. A DNA sequence was not provided. The V gene's germline CDR1 is LNHDA and CDR2 SQIVND (reference sequence). This chain's CDR3 is CASRGQGLSEAFF.

In terms of frequency, this clone is medium-sized. The V and J genes are TRBV15 and TRBJ1-4. CDR3 size: 14 residues. The DNA sequence is not available. Per the germline V gene, CDR1 is LNHNV and CDR2 is YYDKDF (reference sequence). CDR3: CATSRRRLNEKLFF.

This clone is classed as large (0.1 to 1%) by frequency. CDR3 protein: CASRRSGQSSGGIQYF. The genes are TRBV19 and TRBJ2-4; TCRdb reports TRBD1, a call that lacks DNA to check it against. The CDR3 has 16 residues. No DNA is given. Germline-derived CDR1 and CDR2 are LNHDA and SQIVND (reference sequence).

Its frequency marks this clone as medium-sized. The chain combines TRBV18 with TRBJ1-2. Looked up from germline, CDR1 is KGHSH and CDR2 is LQKENI. The CDR3 length is 16 residues. The nucleotide record is missing. The CDR3: CASSPAAFALVYGYTF.

Measured by frequency, this clone is medium-sized. V usage is TRBV30 and J usage is TRBJ1-3; TCRdb's D call, TRBD1, is unchecked because there is no DNA. The CDR3 totals 15 residues. Only the protein is available. Germline V CDR1 and CDR2: GTSNPN, SVGIG (reference sequence). This CDR3 is CAWSGPVHSGNTIYF.

This clone is medium-sized by frequency. V and J are TRBV6-6 and TRBJ1-1. Germline CDR1 reads MNHNY; CDR2 reads SVGAGI (reference sequence). CDR3 length equals 14 residues. The coding DNA is unavailable. The CDR3 sequence is CASSLGFGNTEAFF.

By frequency, this clone is medium-sized. This chain links TRBV6-6 with TRBJ2-1. Germline V gives CDR1 MNHNY, CDR2 SVGAGI (reference sequence). This CDR3 comprises 12 residues. No DNA is listed. The CDR3 loop reads CASKGGDNEQFF.